A few counts support the clone carrying this T cell receptor beta chain. The length of the CDR3 is 14 residues. Trimming took off 5 bases at V and 2 bases at J, with 9 bases between the two ends. The germline CDR1 and CDR2 sequences are SEHNR and FQNEAQ (reference sequence). Method: immunoSEQ multiplex PCR; TCRdb's copy keeps in-frame clones and lacks some. The table has some 96,000 clones, roughly 88% seen once; the top ten hold 5.5%. The source of the sample is a study of identifying expanded T cells in peripheral blood. The chain has TRBV7-9 and TRBJ1-4; D remains unclear. The sequenced sample was blood. This TCR was sampled from a person between 18 and 69 years old in good health. CDR3 region: CASSPPFTNEKLFF. The DNA for the CDR3 is TGTGCCAGCAGCCCCCCCTTCACTAATGAAAAACTGTTTTTT.